Each of the 22 T cell receptor beta chains below was sequenced from the same sample in a study of blood T cell repertoires in COVID-19. The assay was immunoSEQ multiplex PCR, and TCRdb's table has in-frame clones only and misses some. The sample includes about 200,000 clones, around 81% seen only once; the top ten take approximately 7.9%. The source material was PBMCs or T cells enriched from blood (not recorded which). These TCRs come from a man in his forties who had recovered from COVID-19.

CDR3 nucleotide sequence: TGTGCCAGCAGCTTGTCCCAAAATGAAAAACTGTTTTTT. Translation gives CASSLSQNEKLFF. J is TRBJ1-4 and V is TRBV5-8; no firm D call. From germline, CDR1 is SGHTS and CDR2 YDEGEE. With 1 base removed from V and 5 bases from J, the gap between germline ends came to 6 bases. The CDR3 covers 13 residues.

The gene calls are TRBV7-9 and TRBJ1-4, with D unclear. Germline lookup yields CDR1 SEHNR and CDR2 FQNEAQ (reference sequence). Trimming took off 0 bases at V and 0 bases at J, with 2 bases between the two ends. This CDR3 spans 14 amino acids. CDR3 in amino acids: CASSLATTNEKLFF. The CDR3 DNA sequence: TGTGCCAGCAGCTTAGCTACAACTAATGAAAAACTGTTTTTT.

This clone was observed many times. V is TRBV4-2 and J is TRBJ1-4; D is unresolved. V was pared by 0 bases and J by 7 bases, with 15 bases between. The CDR3 is 16 residues long. Per the germline V gene, CDR1 is LGHNA and CDR2 is YNFKEQ. The CDR3 DNA is TGTGCCAGCAGCCAAGAACTGAAAGTGCTTAGTGAAAAACTGTTTTTT. Its translation is CASSQELKVLSEKLFF.

J is TRBJ2-3 and V is TRBV29-1, with D tentatively TRBD2 (6 bases). The germline V and J ends were trimmed by 7 bases and 6 bases, with 14 bases remaining between them. Germline CDR1 SQVTM, CDR2 ANQGSEA. The CDR3 sequence is 12 residues long. As DNA, the CDR3 is TGCAGCGCAAACCGGGGGAGGGATACGCAGTATTTT. This gives the protein CSANRGRDTQYF.

J is TRBJ1-5 and V is TRBV6-1; D is undetermined. This CDR3 has 14 residues. Germline V gene lookup returns CDR1 MNHNS and CDR2 SASEGT. Trimming removed 0 bases at V and 6 bases at J, with 9 bases between. The CDR3 DNA is TGTGCCAGCAGTGAAGCTACAAGTCCTCAGCCCCAGCATTTT. Its protein product is CASSEATSPQPQHF.

The CDR3 coding sequence is TGCGCCAGCAGCTTGGCCGAGGTTGGTGAGCAGTTCTTC. Its protein product is CASSLAEVGEQFF. The chain is built from TRBV5-1 and TRBJ2-1; no clear D gene. Germline V gene sequence: CDR1 SGHRS, CDR2 YFSETQ. The V end lost 0 bases, the J end lost 9 bases, and 10 bases lay between the germline ends. The CDR3 runs 13 residues.

The rearrangement uses TRBV19 and TRBJ1-5, with 9 bases identical to TRBD1. The germline CDR1 and CDR2 sequences are LNHDA and SQIVND (reference sequence). The CDR3 spans 13 residues. V lost 4 bases and J lost 5; bases outside the gene matches: 0. CDR3 in DNA: TGTGCCAGTAGTAGACAGGGGGATCAGCCCCAGCATTTT. The encoded protein is CASSRQGDQPQHF.

V is TRBV4-2 and J is TRBJ2-7; TRBD1 aligns across 12 bases. The V segment lost 4 bases and the J segment 4 bases; nucleotides outside the gene matches: 8. The length of the CDR3 is 16 residues. The germline gives CDR1 LGHNA, CDR2 YNFKEQ. The CDR3 here is CASSPRGTGGGYEQYF. The CDR3 DNA is TGTGCCAGCAGCCCCCGCGGGACAGGGGGCGGGTACGAGCAGTACTTC.

V and J are TRBV7-9 and TRBJ1-6, with no clear D. Trimming removed 9 bases from V and 3 bases from J, with 15 bases in between. Germline V CDR1 and CDR2: SEHNR, FQNEAQ (reference sequence). This CDR3 spans 15 amino acids. CDR3: CASSPGKIYNSPLHF. DNA for the CDR3: TGTGCCAGTTCCCCAGGAAAAATCTATAATTCACCCCTCCACTTT.

The J gene is TRBJ1-2, the V gene TRBV10-2; D might be TRBD1 (6 bases). CDR1 and CDR2 (germline): WSHSY, SAAADI. This CDR3 has 16 amino acids. Trimming removed 5 bases at V and 4 bases at J, with 20 bases between. The CDR3 DNA sequence: TGCGCCAGCAGTAGTTTTACAGGGAATATCGGCTATGGCTACACCTTC. It codes for CASSSFTGNIGYGYTF.

The V and J genes are TRBV9 and TRBJ2-5, with D unresolved. Per the germline V gene, CDR1 is SGDLS and CDR2 is YYNGEE. V lost 4 bases and J lost 4, with 17 bases in between. CDR3 size: 15 residues. The CDR3 nucleotides read TGTGCCAGCAGCCCCACCCCGGGTAGTGGAGAGACCCAGTACTTC. This gives the protein CASSPTPGSGETQYF.

The J gene is TRBJ2-7, the V gene TRBV5-4; 10 bases agree with TRBD1. The CDR3 is made up of 13 amino acids. V shed 7 bases and J 4 bases; nucleotides not matched to a gene: 5. Germline assignment: CDR1 SGHNT and CDR2 YYREEE (reference sequence). This CDR3 reads CASRRDRGYEQYF. CDR3 nucleotides: TGTGCCAGCCGGCGGGACAGGGGTTACGAGCAGTACTTC.

This CDR3 is CASSLGQGVETQYF. The CDR3, as DNA: TGTGCCAGCAGTCTGGGACAGGGGGTAGAGACCCAGTACTTC. J is TRBJ2-5 and V is TRBV27; 11 bases agree with TRBD1. This CDR3 region has 14 residues. The trim removed 5 bases at V and 4 bases at J, leaving 3 bases unmatched. Germline CDR1 reads MNHEY; CDR2 reads SMNVEV (reference sequence).

The table lists this clone with a count of one. The rearrangement links TRBV27 to TRBJ1-2; 8 positions agree with TRBD1. After removal of 5 bases from V and 5 bases from J, the junction contained 4 bases not matched to a gene. Germline V gene lookup returns CDR1 MNHEY and CDR2 SMNVEV (reference sequence). This CDR3 has 13 residues. CDR3 DNA sequence: TGTGCCAGCAGTATGGACAGGGCTTATGGCTACACCTTC. Its translation is CASSMDRAYGYTF.

V usage is TRBV7-2 and J usage is TRBJ1-2; TRBD1 aligns across 8 bases. The CDR3 has 18 amino acids. Germline CDR1 SGHTA, CDR2 FQGNSA. V shed 0 bases and J 4 bases; nucleotides not matched to a gene: 13. For the CDR3, the DNA is TGTGCCAGCAGCTTAGCGCCTCTGGGGGACAGGTCCCTCTATGGCTACACCTTC. It yields the protein CASSLAPLGDRSLYGYTF.

The rearrangement uses TRBV20-1 and TRBJ1-5; 7 bases line up with TRBD1. The germline gives CDR1 DFQATT, CDR2 SNEGSKA (reference sequence). With 6 bases clipped from V and 7 bases from J, the junction kept 12 bases outside the gene matches. The CDR3 has 14 amino acids. The CDR3 loop reads CSASRWQGEQPQHF. DNA for the CDR3: TGCAGTGCAAGTCGGTGGCAGGGGGAACAGCCCCAGCATTTT.

The chain links TRBV6-1 to TRBJ1-6; weak D call: TRBD1 (5 bases). There are 16 residues in the CDR3. Trimming removed 3 bases from V and 7 bases from J, with 16 bases in between. Germline V gene data show CDR1 as MNHNS and CDR2 as SASEGT. In DNA form, the CDR3 reads TGTGCCAGCAGTGAGGGACTCCTAGGCCCAAATTCACCCCTCCACTTT. It specifies CASSEGLLGPNSPLHF.

The chain carries TRBV19 and TRBJ2-1; TRBD2 matches at 9 bases. V was clipped by 5 bases and J by 9 bases; unmatched bases: 8. This CDR3 has 14 residues. Germline V CDR1 and CDR2: LNHDA, SQIVND (reference sequence). DNA of the CDR3: TGTGCCAGTAGTCTGCTAGCGGGGTTTGGTGAGCAGTTCTTC. It yields the protein CASSLLAGFGEQFF.

The chain has TRBV5-4 and TRBJ2-1; 9 bases align to TRBD2. Germline trimming cut 4 bases from V and 7 bases from J; bases unmatched to any gene: 12. Germline CDR1 and CDR2: SGHNT and YYREEE (reference sequence). The CDR3 is made up of 16 amino acids. The CDR3 nucleotides are TGTGCCAGCAGCCCGAGTGCTAGCGGGGTAGGTAATGAGCAGTTCTTC. Translated: CASSPSASGVGNEQFF.

This clone was seen once. The CDR3 DNA reads TGTGCCAGCAGCTCCCGATACGGGGTCTCCAACACTGAAGCTTTCTTT. It is translated as CASSSRYGVSNTEAFF. V gene TRBV11-2 combines with J gene TRBJ1-1; D remains ambiguous. CDR1 and CDR2 from the germline V gene are SGHAT and FQNNGV. Trimming left V 4 bases short and J 2 bases short, with 17 bases between. CDR3 length: 16 residues.

The V call is TRBV2, the J call TRBJ1-2; D is unresolved. The CDR3 covers 13 residues. CDR1 and CDR2 (germline): SNHLY, FYNNEI. V was clipped by 10 bases and J by 6 bases, with 18 bases between them. The DNA for the CDR3 is TGTGCCACGACCCGACTCCCCCTCGATGGCTACACCTTC. It specifies CATTRLPLDGYTF.

V is TRBV29-1 and J is TRBJ1-1, with 10 bases matching TRBD1. This CDR3 has 13 amino acids. Germline CDR1 is SQVTM and CDR2 is ANQGSEA. Trimming at V came to 7 bases and at J to 3 bases, leaving 5 bases not matched to a gene. The DNA for the CDR3 is TGCAGCGGATTGACAGGGGGCCACACTGAAGCTTTCTTT. Amino acid sequence: CSGLTGGHTEAFF. The entire variable domain, with the rest obtained from reference TRBV29-1 and TRBJ1-1, is as follows: SAVISQKPSRDICQRGTSLTIQCQVDSQVTMMFWYRQQPGQSLTLIATANQGSEATYESGFVIDKFPISRPNLTFSTLTVSNMSPEDSSIYLCSGLTGGHTEAFFGQGTRLTVV.